This T cell receptor beta chain was captured by sequencing in a study of T cells in Graves' hyperthyroidism and ophthalmopathy. The study, taken as a whole, reports: The model's output predicted ophthalmopathy at a median of approximately 6.5 months prior to onset.

This CDR3 has 15 amino acids. Germline CDR1 is SNHLY and CDR2 is FYNNEI. The V end lost 6 bases, the J end lost 5 bases, and 14 bases lay between the germline ends. Researchers amplified the TCR beta CDR3 regions from RNA transcripts. The HTBI primer set served for first-round RT-PCR of the TCR CDR3. TCRdb passed the multiplex PCR reads through MiXCR, listing each CDR3 protein once. This repertoire shows some 270,000 distinct CDR3 sequences, approximately 12% found once; its top ten account for 7.8%. This clonotype was recorded at least ten times. No antigen is known for it. Sequences were obtained from blood. The chain recombines TRBV2 with TRBJ1-6, with a weak D call TRBD1 (6 bases). The source of this sequence is a woman in her twenties or thirties with Graves' hyperthyroidism that later progressed to Graves' ophthalmopathy. CDR3 in amino acids: CASRNGQIDNSPLHF. The CDR3 DNA is TGTGCCAGCAGGAACGGACAGATCGATAATTCACCCCTCCACTTT.